The entry below gives a single T cell receptor (beta chain) sequence along with its context. This entry comes from a study of sequential checkpoint blockade in melanoma. Study overall: First-line arms were nivolumab then ipilimumab, or the reverse, randomized 1:1.

The assay was immunoSEQ multiplex PCR, and TCRdb's table has in-frame clones only and misses some. The table records some 35,000 clones, about 88% of them present only once. Treatment given: randomized to nivolumab then ipilimumab (arm A) or the reverse (arm B). No patient had prior DNA-damaging chemotherapy. Specimen: CD8+ T cells sorted from blood (inferred from file names), collected from a patient given nivolumab and ipilimumab in sequence. The sequence derives from a human donor with melanoma.

CDR3 bases: TGCGCCAGCAGCCAAGTCAGCGGACTTTCCTACAATGAGCAGTTCTTC. Encoded protein: CASSQVSGLSYNEQFF. This sequence joins TRBV4-1 and TRBJ2-1; TRBD2 is a possible D gene (5 bases). The CDR3 is made up of 16 amino acids. Trimming left V 1 base short and J 1 base short, with 11 bases between. In germline, CDR1 is MGHRA, CDR2 YSYEKL.